Listed below are T cell receptor beta chains from one sample, sequenced in a study of blood T cell repertoires in COVID-19. Profiled with immunoSEQ multiplex PCR; TCRdb holds only in-frame clones, not every one. The table has 230,000 or so clones, approximately 84% seen once; the top ten hold 4% to 5.5%. The sequenced sample was peripheral blood. All receptors come from a man in his fifties with active or convalescent COVID-19. The CDR3 runs from the conserved cysteine through the conserved F or W. Each record gives: J gene, V gene, clone size, D gene, CDR3 length, CDR3 DNA, CDR3 protein. The D gene is left open where the match is weak. For some rows the clone size is stated as once, few or many, or as a class when expanded; others skip it.

TRBJ2-1,TRBV5-5,.,.,13,TGTGCCAGCAGCGCACAGGGTTTTCATGAGCAGTTCTTC,CASSAQGFHEQFF
TRBJ1-1,TRBV28,.,.,11,TGTGCCACGGTCGGGGTCACTGAAGCTTTCTTT,CATVGVTEAFF
TRBJ1-1,TRBV6-2/TRBV6-3,.,.,19,TGTGCCAGCAGTTCCACCAGGGAAGGGCGAACAGGGACGGGCACTGAAGCTTTCTTT,CASSSTREGRTGTGTEAFF
TRBJ1-1,TRBV6-2/TRBV6-3,.,.,14,TGTGCCAGCAGGTACAGGACACAGAACACTGAAGCTTTCTTT,CASRYRTQNTEAFF
TRBJ2-3,TRBV7-2,.,.,12,TGTGCCAGCAGCCCCGGAGGGCAGACGCAGTATTTT,CASSPGGQTQYF
TRBJ2-3,TRBV9,.,.,15,TGTGCCAGCAGCGTGATTAGCGCAAGCACAGATACGCAGTATTTT,CASSVISASTDTQYF
TRBJ1-1,TRBV25-1,.,.,13,TGTGCCAGCAGGAGGGGGACGGACACTGAAGCTTTCTTT,CASRRGTDTEAFF
TRBJ1-2,TRBV6-5,.,TRBD1,13,TGTGCCAGCAGTTACGCCGGACAGGGAGGCTACACCTTC,CASSYAGQGGYTF
TRBJ1-2,TRBV7-9,medium-sized,.,16,TGTGCCAGCAGCTCGCCCTTTCAGGGGAATAACTATGGCTACACCTTC,CASSSPFQGNNYGYTF
TRBJ2-5,TRBV18,.,TRBD1,17,TGTGCCAGCTCGAAGGGGGAAAAGGGGGCCTACCAAGAGACCCAGTACTTC,CASSKGEKGAYQETQYF
TRBJ1-6,TRBV28,.,.,13,TGTGCCAGCTGGCCCCGCTATAATTCACCCCTCCACTTT,CASWPRYNSPLHF
TRBJ2-1,TRBV2,.,TRBD1,14,TGTGCCAGCAGTCAGGACAGGGGGCTTAATGAGCAGTTCTTC,CASSQDRGLNEQFF
TRBJ1-2,TRBV5-6,.,.,14,TGTGCCAGCAGCTTGGCCGTTGCCGGGAATGGCTACACCTTC,CASSLAVAGNGYTF
TRBJ1-5,TRBV5-1,.,.,13,TGCGCCAGCAGCTTGGCCGGAGATCAGCCCCAGCATTTT,CASSLAGDQPQHF
TRBJ2-3,TRBV7-6,.,TRBD2,17,TGTGCCAGCAGCCTGGGACTAGCGGGGGGCGGGGCAGATACGCAGTATTTT,CASSLGLAGGGADTQYF
TRBJ2-2,TRBV5-1,few,.,17,TGCGCCAGCAGCCGGAGCCCAGGGTCTCGGTATGCCGGGGAGCTGTTTTTT,CASSRSPGSRYAGELFF
TRBJ2-1,TRBV5-6,.,TRBD2,14,TGTGCCAGCAGACTTAGCGGGGGGGCCGTTGAGCAGTTCTTC,CASRLSGGAVEQFF
TRBJ1-1,TRBV11-2,.,TRBD1,13,TGTGCCAGCAGCCGGGACAGGGATAATGAAGCTTTCTTT,CASSRDRDNEAFF
TRBJ1-2,TRBV7-8,.,TRBD1,18,TGTGCCAGCAGCTTAGAAAGGTTAAGGACAGGATCTAACTATGGCTACACCTTC,CASSLERLRTGSNYGYTF
TRBJ2-3,TRBV5-1,.,TRBD2,17,TGCGCCAGCAGCCTACCCCTGGCGGGGGGGCGGACAGATACGCAGTATTTT,CASSLPLAGGRTDTQYF
TRBJ2-1,TRBV9,once,TRBD1,14,TGTGCCAGTCACAGGACGGGGACAGGCGTTGAGCAGTTCTTC,CASHRTGTGVEQFF
TRBJ1-1,TRBV5-1,.,TRBD1,17,TGCGCCAGCAGGTTCCGGACGACAGGGGGCGAAGGGACTGAAGCTTTCTTT,CASRFRTTGGEGTEAFF
TRBJ1-1,TRBV18,.,.,13,TGTGCCAGCTCACCAACAGCGAACACTGAAGCTTTCTTT,CASSPTANTEAFF
TRBJ2-1,TRBV6-4,.,TRBD2,16,TGTGCCAGCAGTGTTACTAGCGCAAGCTCCTACAATGAGCAGTTCTTC,CASSVTSASSYNEQFF
TRBJ2-3,TRBV15,.,TRBD2,16,TGTGCCACCAGCAGAGATAGCGGGGGCTTGGGGGATACGCAGTATTTT,CATSRDSGGLGDTQYF
TRBJ2-2,TRBV7-2,.,TRBD2,16,TGTGCCAGCAGCTTAGTCGGGGGGGCGAACACCGGGGAGCTGTTTTTT,CASSLVGGANTGELFF
TRBJ1-6,TRBV3-1/TRBV3-2,many,TRBD1,14,TGTGCCAGCAGCCAGGGACAGGGTCAGACACCCCTCCACTTT,CASSQGQGQTPLHF
TRBJ2-7,TRBV6-5,.,.,13,TGTGCCAGCAGTATCACAGGGACCTACGAGCAGTACTTC,CASSITGTYEQYF
TRBJ2-3,TRBV11-2,.,.,18,TGTGCCAGCAGCTTAGATCAGGGCGGGGCAGAGGGCACAGATACGCAGTATTTT,CASSLDQGGAEGTDTQYF
TRBJ1-2,TRBV6-5,.,.,13,TGTGCCAGCAGCGTGACAGTAGGATATGGCTACACCTTC,CASSVTVGYGYTF
TRBJ1-3,TRBV18,.,TRBD1,15,TGTGCCAGCTCACCAGTGACAGGGAATGGAAACACCATATATTTT,CASSPVTGNGNTIYF
TRBJ1-1,TRBV29-1,.,.,12,TGCAGCGGGTGGGCCCTGAACACTGAAGCTTTCTTT,CSGWALNTEAFF
TRBJ2-1,TRBV5-6,.,TRBD2,17,TGTGCCAGCAGCTCCTATCTCAGCGGGGGCTCGGGAAATGAGCAGTTCTTC,CASSSYLSGGSGNEQFF
TRBJ2-3,TRBV9,.,TRBD2,19,TGTGCCAGCAGCGTAGCTATTACTAGCGGGGGGGCGGGCACAGATACGCAGTATTTT,CASSVAITSGGAGTDTQYF
TRBJ2-1,TRBV7-8,.,.,14,TGTGCCAGCAGCGGGGACACATCCTACAATGAGCAGTTCTTC,CASSGDTSYNEQFF
TRBJ2-7,TRBV7-8,.,TRBD1,15,TGTGCCAGCAGCCGAGCCGGGACAGGGGTCGACGAGCAGTACTTC,CASSRAGTGVDEQYF
TRBJ2-5,TRBV2,.,TRBD1,18,TGTGCCAGCAGTGAAAGGGGACAGGGGAGAGGGGGACAAGAGACCCAGTACTTC,CASSERGQGRGGQETQYF
TRBJ2-2,TRBV9,once,TRBD1,15,TGTGCCAGCAGCGTACAGGGGGCTAACACCGGGGAGCTGTTTTTT,CASSVQGANTGELFF
TRBJ2-7,TRBV19,.,.,13,TGTGCCAGTAGTATTTACTACTCCTACGAGCAGTACTTC,CASSIYYSYEQYF
TRBJ1-1,TRBV6-1,once,TRBD1,14,TGTGCCAGCAGTGATGGGCAGGGGGACACTGAAGCTTTCTTT,CASSDGQGDTEAFF
TRBJ1-2,TRBV30,.,TRBD1,15,TGTGCCTGGAGTGTAGGGACAGGCGCTTTGGATGGCTACACCTTC,CAWSVGTGALDGYTF
TRBJ2-1,TRBV6-5,.,.,13,TGTGCCAGCAGCCCCGACAGGTACCTTGAGCAGTTCTTC,CASSPDRYLEQFF
TRBJ1-2,TRBV5-1,.,.,14,TGCGCCAGCAGCTTGGAGGGGTCTGGCTATGGCTACACCTTC,CASSLEGSGYGYTF
TRBJ1-2,TRBV6-5,.,.,15,TGTGCCAGCAGTCCCCGACAGGACACTAACTATGGCTACACCTTC,CASSPRQDTNYGYTF
TRBJ2-3,TRBV18,few,.,13,TGTGCCAGCTCCCTCAGGGAGGCAGATACGCAGTATTTT,CASSLREADTQYF
TRBJ2-1,TRBV5-8,.,TRBD2,15,TGTGCCAGCAGCAGACGGGGGGGATCCTACAATGAGCAGTTCTTC,CASSRRGGSYNEQFF
TRBJ2-7,TRBV7-2,.,.,11,TGTGCCAGCAGCCCTACCTACGAGCAGTACTTC,CASSPTYEQYF
TRBJ1-2,TRBV28,.,TRBD1,18,TGTGCCAGCAGTCCTCGGGACAGGGGGCAAGTCCCTAACTATGGCTACACCTTC,CASSPRDRGQVPNYGYTF
TRBJ2-1,TRBV24-1,.,.,17,TGTGCCACCAGTGGGGGGGGAGGCAGGGGGCATGCGAATGAGCAGTTCTTC,CATSGGGGRGHANEQFF
TRBJ1-6,TRBV6-1,.,.,18,TGTGCCAGCAGTGTACAGGGTAGGGGGAGCTCCTATAATTCACCCCTCCACTTT,CASSVQGRGSSYNSPLHF
TRBJ1-1,TRBV5-1,.,.,15,TGCGCCAGCAGCTTGGGAGCACGGGTGAACACTGAAGCTTTCTTT,CASSLGARVNTEAFF
TRBJ2-2,TRBV19,few,TRBD2,16,TGTGCCAGTAGTATAGGGGGAGGGAGGCGCACCGGGGAGCTGTTTTTT,CASSIGGGRRTGELFF
TRBJ2-3,TRBV11-2,.,TRBD2,15,TGTGCCAGCAGCGGAGGGACTAGCGGCACAGATACGCAGTATTTT,CASSGGTSGTDTQYF
TRBJ1-5,TRBV19,.,TRBD1,15,TGTGCCAGTAGCCGCGGACAGGGAAGCAATCAGCCCCAGCATTTT,CASSRGQGSNQPQHF
TRBJ2-2,TRBV7-9,.,.,17,TGTGCCAGCAGCTTAGTTTTTGGGCAGGGCGACACCGGGGAGCTGTTTTTT,CASSLVFGQGDTGELFF
TRBJ1-6,TRBV6-5,.,TRBD1,13,TGTGCCAGCAGCGACAGGGGATTTTCACCCCTCCACTTT,CASSDRGFSPLHF
TRBJ2-6,TRBV9,.,.,14,TGTGCCAGTCAACCAGGTTCTGGGGCCAACGTCCTGACTTTC,CASQPGSGANVLTF
TRBJ1-2,TRBV6-5,.,.,14,TGTGCCAGCAGTTACGATCAGGGAAACTATGGCTACACCTTC,CASSYDQGNYGYTF
TRBJ1-5,TRBV5-5,.,TRBD1,15,TGTGCCAGCAGCCCCGGGACAGGACAGAATCAGCCCCAGCATTTT,CASSPGTGQNQPQHF